Below, one T cell receptor beta chain is given with its context. Its target is unknown. The source of the sample is a study of T cell responses to AZD1222 COVID-19 vaccine. Study-wide results and caveats: In all cases, repertoires were sampled only after the peak T cell response. Baseline serology detected seropositivity in only a handful of AZD1222 recipients.

TCRdb keeps only in-frame clones here, not all; method: immunoSEQ multiplex PCR. The sample lists about 140,000 clones, approximately 90% occurring once. Germline V CDR1 and CDR2: GTSNPN, SVGIG (reference sequence). There are 13 residues in the CDR3. Trimming removed 2 bases at V and 4 bases at J, with 11 bases between. The clonotype was recovered from an adult in good health. The chain joins TRBV30 to TRBJ1-1; D not certain. The input for sequencing was peripheral blood, taken on day 0 of AZD1222 vaccination. The CDR3 DNA sequence: TGTGCCTGGAGTCTCTCGTTGGGCACTGAAGCTTTCTTT. This translates into CAWSLSLGTEAFF.